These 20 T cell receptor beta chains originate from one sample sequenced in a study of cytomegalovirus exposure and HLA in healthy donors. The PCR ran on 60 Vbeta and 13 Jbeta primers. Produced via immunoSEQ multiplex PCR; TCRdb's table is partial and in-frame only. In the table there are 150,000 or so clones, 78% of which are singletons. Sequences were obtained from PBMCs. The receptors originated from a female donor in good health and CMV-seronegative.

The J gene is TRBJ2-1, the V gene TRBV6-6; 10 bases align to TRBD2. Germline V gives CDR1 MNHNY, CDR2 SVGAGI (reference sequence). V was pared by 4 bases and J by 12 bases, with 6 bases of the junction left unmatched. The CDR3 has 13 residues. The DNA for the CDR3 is TGTGCCAGCAGTTTGGTAGCGGGAGGTACGCAGTTCTTC. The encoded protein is CASSLVAGGTQFF.

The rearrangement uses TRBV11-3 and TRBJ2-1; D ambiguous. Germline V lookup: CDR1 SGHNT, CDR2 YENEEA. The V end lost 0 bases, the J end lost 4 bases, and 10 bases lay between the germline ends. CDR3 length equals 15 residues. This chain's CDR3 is CASSLDRHLYNEQFF. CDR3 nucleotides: TGTGCCAGCAGCTTAGATCGTCACTTATACAATGAGCAGTTCTTC.

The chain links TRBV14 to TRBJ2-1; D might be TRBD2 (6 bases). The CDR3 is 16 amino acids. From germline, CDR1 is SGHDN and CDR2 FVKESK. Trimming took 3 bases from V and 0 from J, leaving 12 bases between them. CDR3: CASSQKRASSYNEQFF. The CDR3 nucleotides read TGTGCCAGCAGCCAGAAGCGGGCTAGCTCCTACAATGAGCAGTTCTTC.

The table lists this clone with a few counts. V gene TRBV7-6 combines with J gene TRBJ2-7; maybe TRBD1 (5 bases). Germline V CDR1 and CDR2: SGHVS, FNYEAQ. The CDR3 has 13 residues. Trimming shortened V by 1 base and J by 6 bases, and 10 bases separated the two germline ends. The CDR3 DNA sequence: TGTGCCAGCAGCTTAGGAGTAGGGGTCGAGCAGTACTTC. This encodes CASSLGVGVEQYF.

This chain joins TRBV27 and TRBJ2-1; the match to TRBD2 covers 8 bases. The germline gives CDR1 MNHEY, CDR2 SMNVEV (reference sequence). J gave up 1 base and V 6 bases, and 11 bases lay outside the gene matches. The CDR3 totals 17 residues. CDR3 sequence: CASREIATGGSYNEQFF. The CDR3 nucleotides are TGTGCCAGCAGAGAGATTGCGACGGGAGGGTCCTACAATGAGCAGTTCTTC.

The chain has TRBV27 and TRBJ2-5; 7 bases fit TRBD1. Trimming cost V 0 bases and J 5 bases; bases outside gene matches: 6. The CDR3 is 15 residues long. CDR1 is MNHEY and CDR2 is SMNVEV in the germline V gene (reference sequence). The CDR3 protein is CASSLSEGAAETQYF. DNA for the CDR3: TGTGCCAGCAGTTTATCCGAGGGGGCCGCTGAGACCCAGTACTTC.

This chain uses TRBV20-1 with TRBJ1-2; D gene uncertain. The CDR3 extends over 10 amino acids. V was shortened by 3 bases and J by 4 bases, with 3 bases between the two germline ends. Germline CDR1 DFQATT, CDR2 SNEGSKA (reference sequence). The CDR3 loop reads CSASSYGYTF. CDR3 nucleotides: TGCAGTGCTAGCAGCTATGGCTACACCTTC.

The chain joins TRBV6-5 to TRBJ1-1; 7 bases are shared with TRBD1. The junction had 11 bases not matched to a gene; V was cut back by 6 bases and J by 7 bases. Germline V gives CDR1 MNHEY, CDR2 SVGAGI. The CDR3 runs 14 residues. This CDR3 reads CASRDRAKVSEAFF. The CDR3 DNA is TGTGCCAGCAGAGACAGGGCCAAAGTGAGTGAAGCTTTCTTT.

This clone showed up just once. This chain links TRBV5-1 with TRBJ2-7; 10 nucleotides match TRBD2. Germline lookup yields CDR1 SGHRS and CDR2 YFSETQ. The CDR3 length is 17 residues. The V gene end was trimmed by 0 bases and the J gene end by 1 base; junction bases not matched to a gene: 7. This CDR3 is CASSLEGSGRGSYEQYF. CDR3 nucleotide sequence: TGCGCCAGCAGCTTGGAAGGGAGCGGGAGGGGATCCTACGAGCAGTACTTC.

The CDR3 loop reads CASSFASGRSGEQFF. CDR3 coding DNA: TGTGCCAGCAGTTTCGCTAGCGGGAGGTCGGGTGAGCAGTTCTTC. This sequence joins TRBV28 and TRBJ2-1, with 11 bases aligning to TRBD2. CDR1 MDHEN and CDR2 SYDVKM come from the germline V gene. V lost 3 bases, J lost 9 bases, and 7 bases stayed unmatched. This CDR3 contains 15 residues.

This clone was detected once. CDR3 in DNA: TGCGCCAGCAGCCAATGGCGGGGGGAAAAACTGTTTTTT. Translating gives CASSQWRGEKLFF. This sequence joins TRBV4-1 and TRBJ1-4; D is perhaps TRBD1 (5 bases). The CDR3 totals 13 residues. CDR1 MGHRA and CDR2 YSYEKL come from the germline V gene. V was pared by 2 bases and J by 8 bases, with 9 bases between.

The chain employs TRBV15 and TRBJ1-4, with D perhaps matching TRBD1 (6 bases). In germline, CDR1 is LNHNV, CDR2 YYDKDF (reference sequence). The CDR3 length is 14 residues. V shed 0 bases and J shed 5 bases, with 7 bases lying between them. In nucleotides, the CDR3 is TGTGCCACCAGCAGAGAAAGGGGGAATGAAAAACTGTTTTTT. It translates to CATSRERGNEKLFF. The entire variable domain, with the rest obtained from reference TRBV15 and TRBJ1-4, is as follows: DAMVIQNPRYQVTQFGKPVTLSCSQTLNHNVMYWYQQKSSQAPKLLFHYYDKDFNNEADTPDNFQSRRPNTSFCFLDIRSPGLGDTAMYLCATSRERGNEKLFFGSGTQLSVL.

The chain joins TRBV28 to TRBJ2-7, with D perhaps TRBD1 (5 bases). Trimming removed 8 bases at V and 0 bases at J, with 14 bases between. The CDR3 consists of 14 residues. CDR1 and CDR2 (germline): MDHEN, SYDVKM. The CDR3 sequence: CASLGAGDSYEQYF. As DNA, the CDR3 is TGTGCCAGCCTTGGGGCAGGCGACTCCTACGAGCAGTACTTC.

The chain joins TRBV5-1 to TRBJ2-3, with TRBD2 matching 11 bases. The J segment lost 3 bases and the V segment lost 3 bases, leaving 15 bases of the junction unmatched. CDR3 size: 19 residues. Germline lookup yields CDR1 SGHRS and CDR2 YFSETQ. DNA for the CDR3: TGCGCCAGCAGCTCGCCGGGACTAGCGGACCCTAAGGCAACAGATACGCAGTATTTT. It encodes CASSSPGLADPKATDTQYF. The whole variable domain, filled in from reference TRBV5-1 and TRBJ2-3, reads KAGVTQTPRYLIKTRGQQVTLSCSPISGHRSVSWYQQTPGQGLQFLFEYFSETQRNKGNFPGRFSGRQFSNSRSEMNVSTLELGDSALYLCASSSPGLADPKATDTQYFGPGTRLTVL.

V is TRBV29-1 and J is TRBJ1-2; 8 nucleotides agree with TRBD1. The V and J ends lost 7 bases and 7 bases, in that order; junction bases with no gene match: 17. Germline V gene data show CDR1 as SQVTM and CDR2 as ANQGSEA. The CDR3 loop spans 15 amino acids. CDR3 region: CSADPDRGGRGGYTF. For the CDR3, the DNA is TGCAGCGCCGACCCAGACAGGGGCGGTAGGGGTGGCTACACCTTC.

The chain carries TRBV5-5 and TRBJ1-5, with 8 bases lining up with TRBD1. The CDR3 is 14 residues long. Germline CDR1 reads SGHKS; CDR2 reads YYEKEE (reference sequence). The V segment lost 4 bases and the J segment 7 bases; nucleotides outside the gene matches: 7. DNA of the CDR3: TGTGCCAGCAGCCCCGGACAGGGAGGACAGCCCCAGCATTTT. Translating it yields CASSPGQGGQPQHF. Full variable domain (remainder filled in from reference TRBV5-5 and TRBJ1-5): DAGVTQSPTHLIKTRGQQVTLRCSPISGHKSVSWYQQVLGQGPQFIFQYYEKEERGRGNFPDRFSARQFPNYSSELNVNALLLGDSALYLCASSPGQGGQPQHFGDGTRLSIL.

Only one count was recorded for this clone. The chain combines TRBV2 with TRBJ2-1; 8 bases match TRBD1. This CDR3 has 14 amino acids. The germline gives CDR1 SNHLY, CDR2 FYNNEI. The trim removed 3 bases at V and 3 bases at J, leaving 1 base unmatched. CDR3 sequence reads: CASSDTGGYNEQFF. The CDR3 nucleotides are TGTGCCAGCAGTGATACAGGGGGCTACAATGAGCAGTTCTTC. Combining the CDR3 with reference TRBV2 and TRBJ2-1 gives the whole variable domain EPEVTQTPSHQVTQMGQEVILRCVPISNHLYFYWYRQILGQKVEFLVSFYNNEISEKSEIFDDQFSVERPDGSNFTLKIRSTKLEDSAMYFCASSDTGGYNEQFFGPGTRLTVL.

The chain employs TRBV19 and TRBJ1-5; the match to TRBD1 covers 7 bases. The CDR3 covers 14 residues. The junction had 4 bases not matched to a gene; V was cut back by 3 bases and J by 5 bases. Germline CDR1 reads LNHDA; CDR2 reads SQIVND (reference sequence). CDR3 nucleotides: TGTGCCAGTAGTATCTGGGACAGAGATCAGCCCCAGCATTTT. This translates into CASSIWDRDQPQHF.

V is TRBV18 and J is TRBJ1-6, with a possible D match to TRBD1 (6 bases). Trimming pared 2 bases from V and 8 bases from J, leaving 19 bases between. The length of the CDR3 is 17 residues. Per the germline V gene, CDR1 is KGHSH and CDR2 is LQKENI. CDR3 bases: TGTGCCAGCTCACCAGCTGATAACAGGGAAGGGTATTCACCCCTCCACTTT. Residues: CASSPADNREGYSPLHF.

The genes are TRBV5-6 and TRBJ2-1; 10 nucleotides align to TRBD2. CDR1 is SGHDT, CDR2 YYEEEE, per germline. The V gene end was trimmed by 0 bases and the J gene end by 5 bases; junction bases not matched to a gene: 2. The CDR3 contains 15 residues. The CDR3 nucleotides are TGTGCCAGCAGCTTGGGGACTAGCGGAGACAATGAGCAGTTCTTC. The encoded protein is CASSLGTSGDNEQFF.